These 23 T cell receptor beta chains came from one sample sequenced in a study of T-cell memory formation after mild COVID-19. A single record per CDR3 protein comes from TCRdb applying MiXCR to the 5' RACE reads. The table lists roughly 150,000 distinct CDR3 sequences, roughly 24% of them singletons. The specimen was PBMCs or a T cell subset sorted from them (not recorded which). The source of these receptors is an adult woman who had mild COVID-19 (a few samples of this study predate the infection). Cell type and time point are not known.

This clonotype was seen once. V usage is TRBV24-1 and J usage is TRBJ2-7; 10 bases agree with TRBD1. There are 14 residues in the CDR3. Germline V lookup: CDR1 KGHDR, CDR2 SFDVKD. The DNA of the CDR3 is TGTGCTCCCAAGGGGGACAGGGGTCCCTACGAGCAGTACTTC. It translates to CAPKGDRGPYEQYF.

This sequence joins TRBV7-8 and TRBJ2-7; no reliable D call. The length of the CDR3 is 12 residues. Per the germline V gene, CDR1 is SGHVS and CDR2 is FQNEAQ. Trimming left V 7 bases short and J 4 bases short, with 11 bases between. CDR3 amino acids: CASTDVGYEQYF. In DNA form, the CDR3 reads TGTGCCAGCACCGACGTTGGGTACGAGCAGTACTTC. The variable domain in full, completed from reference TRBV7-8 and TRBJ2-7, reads GAGVSQSPRYKVAKRGQDVALRCDPISGHVSLFWYQQALGQGPEFLTYFQNEAQLDKSGLPSDRFFAERPEGSVSTLKIQRTQQEDSAVYLCASTDVGYEQYFGPGTRLTVT.

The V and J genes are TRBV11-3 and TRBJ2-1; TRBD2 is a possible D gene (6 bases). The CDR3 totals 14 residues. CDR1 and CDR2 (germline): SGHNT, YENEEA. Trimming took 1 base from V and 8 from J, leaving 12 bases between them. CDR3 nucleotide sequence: TGTGCCAGCAGCTTAGGCGGGGCAGTCCATGAGCAGTTCTTC. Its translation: CASSLGGAVHEQFF.

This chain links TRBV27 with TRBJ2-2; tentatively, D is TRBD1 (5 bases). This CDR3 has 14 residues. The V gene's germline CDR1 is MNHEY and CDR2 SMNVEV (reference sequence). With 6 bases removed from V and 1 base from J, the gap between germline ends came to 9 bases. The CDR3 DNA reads TGTGCCAGCAGAGGGCAGGGGAACACCGGGGAGCTGTTTTTT. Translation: CASRGQGNTGELFF.

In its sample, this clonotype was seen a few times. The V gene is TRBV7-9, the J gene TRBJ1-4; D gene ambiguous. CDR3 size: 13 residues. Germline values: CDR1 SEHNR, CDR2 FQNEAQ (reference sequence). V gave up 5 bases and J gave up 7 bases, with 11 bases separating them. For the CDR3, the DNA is TGTGCCAGCAGCCCTCGGGAATTTGAAAAACTGTTTTTT. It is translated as CASSPREFEKLFF.

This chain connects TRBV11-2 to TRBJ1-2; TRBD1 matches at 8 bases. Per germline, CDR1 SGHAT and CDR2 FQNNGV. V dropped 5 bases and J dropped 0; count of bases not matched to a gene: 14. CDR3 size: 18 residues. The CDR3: CASSPEPGTGDTNYGYTF. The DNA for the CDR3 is TGTGCCAGCAGCCCTGAACCGGGGACAGGAGATACTAACTATGGCTACACCTTC.

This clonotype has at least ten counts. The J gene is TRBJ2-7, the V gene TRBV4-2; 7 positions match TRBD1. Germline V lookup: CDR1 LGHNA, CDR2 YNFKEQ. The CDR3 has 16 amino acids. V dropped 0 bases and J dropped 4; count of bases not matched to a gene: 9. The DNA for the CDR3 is TGTGCCAGCAGCCAAGATCTCGGGACAGTATTATACGAGCAGTACTTC. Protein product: CASSQDLGTVLYEQYF.

Written as DNA, the CDR3 is TGTGCCAGCAGGTCGTCGGGACGGATGAACACTGAAGCTTTCTTT. This encodes CASRSSGRMNTEAFF. This chain links TRBV12-3 or TRBV12-4 with TRBJ1-1, with D perhaps TRBD1 (5 bases). This CDR3 contains 15 residues. V was shortened by 6 bases and J by 0 bases, with 14 bases between the two germline ends.

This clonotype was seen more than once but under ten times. CDR3 loop: CASSSDREQMNTEAFF. CDR3 nucleotide sequence: TGTGCCAGCAGTTCCGACAGGGAGCAGATGAACACTGAAGCTTTCTTT. The rearrangement uses TRBV6-5 and TRBJ1-1; the match to TRBD1 covers 7 bases. Germline V CDR1 and CDR2: MNHEY, SVGAGI. CDR3 length: 16 amino acids. With V trimmed by 4 bases and J by 0 bases, 8 bases remained unmatched.

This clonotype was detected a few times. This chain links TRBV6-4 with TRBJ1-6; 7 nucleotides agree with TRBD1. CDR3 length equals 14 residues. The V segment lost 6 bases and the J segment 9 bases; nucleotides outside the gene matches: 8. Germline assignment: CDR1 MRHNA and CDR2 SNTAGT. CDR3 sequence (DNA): TGTGCCAGCAGCGACAGAGGGGGCCGTTCACCCCTCCACTTT. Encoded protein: CASSDRGGRSPLHF.

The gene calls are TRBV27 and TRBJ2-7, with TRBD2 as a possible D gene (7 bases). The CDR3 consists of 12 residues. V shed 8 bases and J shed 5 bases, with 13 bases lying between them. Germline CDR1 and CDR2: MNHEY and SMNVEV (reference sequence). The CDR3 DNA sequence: TGTGCCAGCGCCTGGGGGGGCAACGAGCAGTACTTC. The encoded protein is CASAWGGNEQYF.

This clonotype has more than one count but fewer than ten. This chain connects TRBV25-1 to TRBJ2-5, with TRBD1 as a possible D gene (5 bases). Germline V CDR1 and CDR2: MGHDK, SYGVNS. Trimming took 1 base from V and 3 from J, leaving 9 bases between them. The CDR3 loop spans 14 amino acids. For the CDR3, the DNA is TGTGCCAGCAGTGAATTTGTCAGGGAAGAGACCCAGTACTTC. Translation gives CASSEFVREETQYF.

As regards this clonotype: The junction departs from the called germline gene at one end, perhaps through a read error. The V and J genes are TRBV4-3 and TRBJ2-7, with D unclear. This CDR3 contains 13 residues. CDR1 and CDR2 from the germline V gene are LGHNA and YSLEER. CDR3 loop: CASSQDDSSEQYF. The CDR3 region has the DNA TGCGCCAGCAGCCAAGATGACTCCTCCGAGCAGTACTTC.

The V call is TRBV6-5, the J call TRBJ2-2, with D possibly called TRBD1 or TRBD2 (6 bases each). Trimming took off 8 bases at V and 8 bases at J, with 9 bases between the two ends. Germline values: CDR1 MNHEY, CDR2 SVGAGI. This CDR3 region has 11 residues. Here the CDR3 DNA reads TGTGCCAGCGAGGGGGGAGGGGAGCTGTTTTTT. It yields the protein CASEGGGELFF.

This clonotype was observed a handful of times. The CDR3 reads CAWSVDRGQYF. In DNA form, the CDR3 reads TGTGCCTGGAGTGTGGACAGGGGACAGTACTTC. This sequence joins TRBV30 and TRBJ2-7; 9 positions agree with TRBD1. Trimming took 0 bases from V and 10 from J; bases not matched to a gene: 1. The CDR3 has 11 amino acids. Looked up from germline, CDR1 is GTSNPN and CDR2 is SVGIG (reference sequence). Full variable domain (rest looked up from reference TRBV30 and TRBJ2-7): SQTIHQWPATLVQPVGSPLSLECTVEGTSNPNLYWYRQAAGRGLQLLFYSVGIGQISSEVPQNLSASRPQDRQFILSSKKLLLSDSGFYLCAWSVDRGQYFGPGTRLTVT.

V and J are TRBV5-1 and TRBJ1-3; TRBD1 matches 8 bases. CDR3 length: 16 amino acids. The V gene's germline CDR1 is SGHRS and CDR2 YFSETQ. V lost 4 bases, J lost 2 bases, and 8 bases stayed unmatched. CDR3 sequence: CASSPRGQDPGNTIYF. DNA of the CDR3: TGCGCCAGCAGCCCCAGGGGGCAGGACCCTGGAAACACCATATATTTT.

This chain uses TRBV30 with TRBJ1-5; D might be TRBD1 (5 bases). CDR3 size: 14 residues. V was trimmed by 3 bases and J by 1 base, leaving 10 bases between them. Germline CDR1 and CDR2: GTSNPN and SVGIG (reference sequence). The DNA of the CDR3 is TGTGCCTGGAGCGAAGGACACAGCAATCAGCCCCAGCATTTT. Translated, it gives CAWSEGHSNQPQHF.

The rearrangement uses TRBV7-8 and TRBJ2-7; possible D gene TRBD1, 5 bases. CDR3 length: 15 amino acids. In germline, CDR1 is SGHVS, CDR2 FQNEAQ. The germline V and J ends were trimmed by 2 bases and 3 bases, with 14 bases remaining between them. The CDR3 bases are TGTGCCAGCAGCTTATTAGCAGGGTCCAACTACGAGCAGTACTTC. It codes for CASSLLAGSNYEQYF. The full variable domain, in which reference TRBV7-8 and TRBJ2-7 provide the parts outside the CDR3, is GAGVSQSPRYKVAKRGQDVALRCDPISGHVSLFWYQQALGQGPEFLTYFQNEAQLDKSGLPSDRFFAERPEGSVSTLKIQRTQQEDSAVYLCASSLLAGSNYEQYFGPGTRLTVT.

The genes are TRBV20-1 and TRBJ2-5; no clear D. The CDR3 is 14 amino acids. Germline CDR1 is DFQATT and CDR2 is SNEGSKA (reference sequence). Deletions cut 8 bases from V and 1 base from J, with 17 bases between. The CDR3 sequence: CSILSRTLQETQYF. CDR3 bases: TGCAGTATTCTTAGCAGGACCCTCCAAGAGACCCAGTACTTC.

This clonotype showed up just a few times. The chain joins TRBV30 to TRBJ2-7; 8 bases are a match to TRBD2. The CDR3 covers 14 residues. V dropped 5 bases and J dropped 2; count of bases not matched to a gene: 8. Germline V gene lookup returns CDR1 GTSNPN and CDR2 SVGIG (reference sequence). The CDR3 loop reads CAWVNPGLAYEQYF. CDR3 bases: TGTGCCTGGGTGAACCCGGGACTAGCCTACGAGCAGTACTTC. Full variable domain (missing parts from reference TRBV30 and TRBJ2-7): SQTIHQWPATLVQPVGSPLSLECTVEGTSNPNLYWYRQAAGRGLQLLFYSVGIGQISSEVPQNLSASRPQDRQFILSSKKLLLSDSGFYLCAWVNPGLAYEQYFGPGTRLTVT.

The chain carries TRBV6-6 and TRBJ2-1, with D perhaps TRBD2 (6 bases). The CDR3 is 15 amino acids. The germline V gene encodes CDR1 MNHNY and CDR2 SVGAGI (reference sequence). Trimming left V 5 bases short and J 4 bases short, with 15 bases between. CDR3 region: CASSLEDSGYNEQFF. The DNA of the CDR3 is TGTGCCAGCAGTCTTGAGGATAGCGGATACAATGAGCAGTTCTTC.

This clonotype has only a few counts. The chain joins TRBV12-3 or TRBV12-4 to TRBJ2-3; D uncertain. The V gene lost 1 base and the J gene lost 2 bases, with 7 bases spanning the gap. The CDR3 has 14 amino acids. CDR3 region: CASSLVSYTDTQYF. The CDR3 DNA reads TGTGCCAGCAGTTTAGTGAGCTACACAGATACGCAGTATTTT.

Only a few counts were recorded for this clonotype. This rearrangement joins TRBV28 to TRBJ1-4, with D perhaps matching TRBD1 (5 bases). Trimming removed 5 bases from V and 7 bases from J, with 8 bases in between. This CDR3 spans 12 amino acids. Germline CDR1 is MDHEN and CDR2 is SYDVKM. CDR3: CASSLGGEKLFF. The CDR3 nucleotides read TGTGCCAGCAGTCTGGGGGGTGAAAAACTGTTTTTT.